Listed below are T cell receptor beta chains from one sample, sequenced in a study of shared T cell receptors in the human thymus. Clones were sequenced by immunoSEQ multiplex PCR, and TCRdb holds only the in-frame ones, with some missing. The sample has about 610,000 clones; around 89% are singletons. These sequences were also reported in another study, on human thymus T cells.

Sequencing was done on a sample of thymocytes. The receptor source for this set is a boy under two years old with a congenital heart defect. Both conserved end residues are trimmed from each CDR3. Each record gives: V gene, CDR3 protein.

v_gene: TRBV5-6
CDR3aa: ASSLGHEQY

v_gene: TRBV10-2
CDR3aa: ASRGTGGSYEQY

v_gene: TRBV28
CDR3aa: ASSLSTSGRTNEQF

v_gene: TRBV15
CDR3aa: ATSPGGSYEQY

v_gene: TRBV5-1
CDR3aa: ASSCTGTGVENTEAF

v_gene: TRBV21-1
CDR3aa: ASSKPAGGPEGSTDTQY

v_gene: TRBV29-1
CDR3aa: SVEGTGLGGELF

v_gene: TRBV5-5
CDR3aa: ASGLAGDSYEQY

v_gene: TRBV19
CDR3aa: ASSAGRRTTYEQY

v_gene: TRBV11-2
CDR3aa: ASSSPGSGANVLT

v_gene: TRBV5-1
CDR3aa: ASSLRLAGGRNTGELF

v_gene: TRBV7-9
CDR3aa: ASSLVDSPNEKLF

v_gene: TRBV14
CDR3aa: ASSRGRTASGTQY

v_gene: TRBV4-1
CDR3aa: ASSPQFASFNYGYT

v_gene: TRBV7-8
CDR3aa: ASSWGRQGVYEQY

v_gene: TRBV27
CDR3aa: ASSPGLASSTDTQY

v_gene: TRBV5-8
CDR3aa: ASSLAGMAGAGTGELF

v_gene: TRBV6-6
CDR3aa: ASSPYCWRGCPKQY

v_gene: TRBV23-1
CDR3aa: ASDRADWTPTYEQY

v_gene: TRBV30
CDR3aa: AWLEVGEGGNEQF

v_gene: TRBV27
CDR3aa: ASSSAGTGSLYGYT

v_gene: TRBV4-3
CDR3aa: ASSQGLAGGLETQY

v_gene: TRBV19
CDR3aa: AVRGQRNGYT

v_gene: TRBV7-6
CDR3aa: ASSLGAGVAYEQY

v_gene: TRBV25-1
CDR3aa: ASSFGGRALYNEQF

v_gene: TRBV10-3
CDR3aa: AIRSPQQGGTGELF

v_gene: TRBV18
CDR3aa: ASSPPTSGRSHRGYNEQF

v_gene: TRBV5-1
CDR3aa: ASSSAGSYEQY

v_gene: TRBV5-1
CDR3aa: ASSLAFQGDTEAF

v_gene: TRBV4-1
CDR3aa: ASSQDRTTSTDTQY

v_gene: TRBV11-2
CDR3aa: ASSGGGQEYEQY

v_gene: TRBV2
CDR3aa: ASTTGLAGENEQY

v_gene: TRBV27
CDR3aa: ASSVRLAVFYEQY